The TCR beta chain under discussion was sequenced for a study of CD8 T cells in Susac syndrome. Random hexamers were used to reverse transcribe the RNA input (about 0.5 to 1 ug). Multiplex PCR with immunoSEQ amplified the TCR beta CDR3 across 54 Vbeta and 13 Jbeta. From the immunoSEQ multiplex PCR reads, TCRdb called clonotypes with MiXCR, one entry per CDR3 protein. Here the sample spans approximately 270,000 distinct CDR3 sequences, 80% to 95% being singletons. CDR1 is GTSNPN and CDR2 is SVGIG in the germline V gene (reference sequence). This CDR3 region has 14 residues. V was shortened by 1 base and J by 2 bases, with 10 bases between the two germline ends. Whole-study results and caveats: The study's TCR sequencing and HLA analysis covered a relatively small number of individuals, and the study acknowledged this.

Sequencing of TCR beta was undertaken in CD8+ and CD4+ T cells derived from blood. TEMRA cells were FACS-enriched, and CD8+ and CD4+ T cells were isolated negatively. Details on this clonotype: No antigen is known for it.

The chain employs TRBV30 and TRBJ2-3; D gene ambiguous. The material sequenced was CD4+ T cells from PBMCs. This TCR came from a human donor with multiple sclerosis. The CDR3 region is CAWSAGLTTDTQYF. The CDR3, as DNA: TGTGCCTGGAGTGCGGGCTTAACCACAGATACGCAGTATTTT.